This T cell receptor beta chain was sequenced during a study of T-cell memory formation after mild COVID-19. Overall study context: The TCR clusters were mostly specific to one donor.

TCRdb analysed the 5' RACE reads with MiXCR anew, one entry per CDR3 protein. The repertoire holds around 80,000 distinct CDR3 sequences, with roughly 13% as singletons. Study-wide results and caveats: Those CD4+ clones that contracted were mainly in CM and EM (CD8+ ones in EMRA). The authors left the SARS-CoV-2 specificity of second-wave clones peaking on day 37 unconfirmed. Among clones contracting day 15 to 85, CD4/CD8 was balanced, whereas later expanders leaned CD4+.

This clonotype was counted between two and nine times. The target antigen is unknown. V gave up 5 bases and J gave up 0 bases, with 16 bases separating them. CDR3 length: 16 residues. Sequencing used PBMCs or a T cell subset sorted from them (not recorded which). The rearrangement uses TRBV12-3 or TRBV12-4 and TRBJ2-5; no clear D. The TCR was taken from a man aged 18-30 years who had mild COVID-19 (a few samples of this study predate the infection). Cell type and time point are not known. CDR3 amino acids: CASSPTLGVYQETQYF. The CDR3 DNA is TGTGCCAGCAGTCCTACTCTAGGAGTATACCAAGAGACCCAGTACTTC.